This TCR beta chain is from a study of vaccination effects on CD4 cells after COVID-19. Details on this clone: The antigen remains unidentified.

With V trimmed by 0 bases and J by 6 bases, 11 bases remained unmatched. CDR3 size: 17 residues. Germline V gives CDR1 SEHNR, CDR2 FQNEAQ (reference sequence). Antigen-specific CD4+ T cells expanded by the ViraFEST assay with viral peptide pools were then sequenced. CD4+ T cells were isolated after around 9 days of culture. Two doses of either BNT162b2 or mRNA-1273 were given to each participant. Vaccinees lacked prior SARS-CoV-2 infection and tested negative for nucleocapsid antibodies. Assay: immunoSEQ multiplex PCR; the TCRdb copy retains only in-frame clones and omits some. This sample carries almost 30,000 clones, 74% of them seen once, and the ten largest clones take roughly 16%.

The chain carries TRBV7-9 and TRBJ1-2; 9 bases are a match to TRBD1. The sequence derives from a human donor who received a COVID-19 vaccine. The specimen was CD4+ T cells from PBMCs cultured with HCoV-OC43 spike peptides, collected after COVID-19 vaccination. The subset was: HCoV-OC43 spike overlapping peptide pool stimulation. The CDR3: CASSLAGRAQGAHGYTF. CDR3 nucleotide sequence: TGTGCCAGCAGCTTAGCCGGTCGGGCACAGGGGGCTCATGGCTACACCTTC. The full variable domain, completed using reference TRBV7-9 and TRBJ1-2, is DTGVSQNPRHKITKRGQNVTFRCDPISEHNRLYWYRQTLGQGPEFLTYFQNEAQLEKSRLLSDRFSAERPKGSFSTLEIQRTEQGDSAMYLCASSLAGRAQGAHGYTFGSGTRLTVV.